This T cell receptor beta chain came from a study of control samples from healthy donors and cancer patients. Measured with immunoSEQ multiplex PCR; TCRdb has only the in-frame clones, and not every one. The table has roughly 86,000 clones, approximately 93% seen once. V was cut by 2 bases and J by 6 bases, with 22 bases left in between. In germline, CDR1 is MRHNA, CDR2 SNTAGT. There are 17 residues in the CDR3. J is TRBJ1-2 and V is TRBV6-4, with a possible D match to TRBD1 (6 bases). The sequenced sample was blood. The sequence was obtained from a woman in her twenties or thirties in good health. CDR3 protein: CASSDGSADSTANGYTF. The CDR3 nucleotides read TGTGCCAGCAGTGACGGGTCAGCGGACAGCACGGCTAATGGCTACACCTTC.